This T cell receptor (beta chain) comes out of a study of blood T cell repertoires in COVID-19. Turning to the study itself: Acute and convalescent COVID-19 specimens originated in the United States, Italy and Spain. Nucleic acid was either cDNA or gDNA, and it came from T cells, B-cell-depleted T cells, or PBMCs.

CDR3 length: 15 residues. Germline loops: CDR1 SGHRS, CDR2 YFSETQ. V gave up 7 bases and J gave up 0 bases; unmatched junction bases: 6. Authors' analysis steps: Amplification with reference gene primers provided the estimates of nucleated cell counts. Assay used: immunoSEQ multiplex PCR; TCRdb lists only in-frame clones, some missing. Clone size and V and J calls were adopted from that table, with D and trimming inferred from the DNA. The table shows about 170,000 clones, with around 82% occurring only once. V gene TRBV5-1 combines with J gene TRBJ1-3, with TRBD1 matching over 8 bases. The sample consisted of peripheral blood. The TCR was taken from a man aged 65 to 79 with active or convalescent COVID-19. The DNA for the CDR3 is TGCGCCAGCGCCAAGGGACAGGCCTCTGGAAACACCATATATTTT. It yields the protein CASAKGQASGNTIYF. Supplemented by reference TRBV5-1 and TRBJ1-3, the full variable domain reads KAGVTQTPRYLIKTRGQQVTLSCSPISGHRSVSWYQQTPGQGLQFLFEYFSETQRNKGNFPGRFSGRQFSNSRSEMNVSTLELGDSALYLCASAKGQASGNTIYFGEGSWLTVV.